The 22 T cell receptor beta chains below come from one sample, sequenced in a study of radiotherapy plus CTLA-4 blockade in lung cancer. The table came from immunoSEQ multiplex PCR; TCRdb's copy has only in-frame clones and leaves some out. This table holds fewer than 150,000 clones, roughly 74% found once. Source: peripheral blood, taken from a patient treated with radiotherapy plus ipilimumab. The source of these receptors is a human donor with non-small cell lung cancer who had a partial response to radiotherapy plus ipilimumab.

The chain employs TRBV5-4 and TRBJ2-2; D is uncertain. V was shortened by 3 bases and J by 4 bases, with 10 bases between the two germline ends. Germline V lookup: CDR1 SGHNT, CDR2 YYREEE (reference sequence). The CDR3 covers 14 residues. The DNA of the CDR3 is TGTGCCAGCAGCTCATCAACGGGCACCGGGGAGCTGTTTTTT. Its translation is CASSSSTGTGELFF.

This chain connects TRBV4-1 to TRBJ1-1; D not resolved. Between the trimmed V and J ends, which lost 2 bases and 4 bases, there was a span of 17 bases. The CDR3 covers 16 residues. Germline CDR1 and CDR2: MGHRA and YSYEKL. CDR3 coding DNA: TGCGCCAGCAGCCAAAGCCCCGGGTACGAGGGCACTGAAGCTTTCTTT. Translation gives CASSQSPGYEGTEAFF.

This rearrangement joins TRBV28 to TRBJ1-5, with a tentative D call TRBD1 (6 bases). Germline V CDR1 and CDR2: MDHEN, SYDVKM. The V and J ends lost 6 bases and 1 base respectively, with 16 bases between them. The CDR3 length is 16 residues. The CDR3 region has the DNA TGTGCCAGCAGACCAAGCCGAACAGGGAGCAATCAGCCCCAGCATTTT. It encodes CASRPSRTGSNQPQHF.

J is TRBJ1-1 and V is TRBV7-2, with D unclear. The germline V gene has CDR1 SGHTA and CDR2 FQGNSA. The CDR3 has 12 amino acids. Trimming shortened V by 6 bases and J by 3 bases, and 8 bases separated the two germline ends. Here the CDR3 reads CASRGRDTEAFF. The CDR3 region has the DNA TGTGCCAGCAGAGGGCGGGACACTGAAGCTTTCTTT.

The CDR3 nucleotides are TGTGCCAGCGGGACACCAGTAACTGAAGCTTTCTTT. Its protein product is CASGTPVTEAFF. This rearrangement joins TRBV6-5 to TRBJ1-1, with TRBD1 as a possible D gene (6 bases). In germline, CDR1 is MNHEY, CDR2 SVGAGI. The CDR3 runs 12 residues. The V and J ends lost 8 bases and 5 bases respectively, with 12 bases between them.

The rearrangement joins TRBV6-1 to TRBJ1-2, with 7 bases fitting TRBD1. V trimming: 2 bases; J trimming: 8 bases; junction bases outside the gene matches: 8. CDR1 MNHNS and CDR2 SASEGT come from the germline V gene. The CDR3 runs to 14 residues. The chain's CDR3 is CASSEWAGGLGYTF. The CDR3 DNA reads as TGTGCCAGCAGTGAATGGGCAGGGGGTTTGGGCTACACCTTC.

The chain couples TRBV9 to TRBJ2-1, with TRBD2 matching 7 bases. The CDR3 runs to 15 residues. V trimming: 2 bases; J trimming: 2 bases; junction bases outside the gene matches: 4. In germline, CDR1 is SGDLS, CDR2 YYNGEE. The CDR3 sequence is CASSVPSGPYNEQFF. In DNA, the CDR3 is TGTGCCAGCAGCGTTCCTAGCGGACCCTACAATGAGCAGTTCTTC.

J is TRBJ1-2 and V is TRBV28, with 7 bases identical to TRBD1. CDR3 size: 15 residues. Germline CDR1 is MDHEN and CDR2 is SYDVKM. Trimming cost V 5 bases and J 2 bases; bases outside gene matches: 8. The CDR3 region is CASSLIQGWNYGYTF. CDR3 nucleotides: TGTGCCAGCAGTCTGATACAGGGGTGGAACTATGGCTACACCTTC.

This clone was seen only once. This chain joins TRBV6-1 and TRBJ2-1; 7 bases are shared with TRBD2. The CDR3 runs to 17 residues. Germline V gives CDR1 MNHNS, CDR2 SASEGT. V shed 1 base and J 3 bases; nucleotides not matched to a gene: 9. The CDR3 loop reads CASSEVVGEGYYNEQFF. For the CDR3, the DNA is TGTGCCAGCAGTGAAGTGGTGGGGGAGGGCTACTACAATGAGCAGTTCTTC.

The V call is TRBV4-1, the J call TRBJ2-3; D remains unclear. The CDR3 is 13 residues long. The germline V gene encodes CDR1 MGHRA and CDR2 YSYEKL. The germline V and J ends were trimmed by 2 bases and 4 bases, with 7 bases remaining between them. The CDR3 nucleotides read TGCGCCAGCAGCCAACTAGGATCAGATACGCAGTATTTT. Its protein is CASSQLGSDTQYF.

The chain joins TRBV15 to TRBJ2-1; TRBD2 matches at 9 bases. Germline V gene lookup returns CDR1 LNHNV and CDR2 YYDKDF (reference sequence). The CDR3 runs 16 residues. V was clipped by 2 bases and J by 8 bases; unmatched bases: 10. The CDR3 sequence: CATSRNRAGGYDEQFF. CDR3 sequence (DNA): TGTGCCACCAGCAGAAATAGGGCGGGAGGGTACGATGAGCAGTTCTTC. The full variable domain, in which reference TRBV15 and TRBJ2-1 provide the parts outside the CDR3, is DAMVIQNPRYQVTQFGKPVTLSCSQTLNHNVMYWYQQKSSQAPKLLFHYYDKDFNNEADTPDNFQSRRPNTSFCFLDIRSPGLGDTAMYLCATSRNRAGGYDEQFFGPGTRLTVL.

The V and J genes are TRBV21-1 and TRBJ1-2. TRBV21-1 is termed a pseudogene. The CDR3 runs to 15 residues. CDR3 in amino acids: CASSKVKEPSGGYTF. DNA for the CDR3: TGTGCCAGCAGCAAAGTTAAAGAACCTTCGGGTGGCTACACCTTC.

This clone was recorded a few times. The CDR3 sequence is CATSRPGLGNEQFF. CDR3 coding DNA: TGTGCCACCAGCAGACCGGGACTAGGCAATGAGCAGTTCTTC. This rearrangement joins TRBV15 to TRBJ2-1, with 8 nucleotides matching TRBD2. Trimming cost V 2 bases and J 6 bases; bases outside gene matches: 3. The CDR3 sequence is 14 residues long. CDR1 LNHNV and CDR2 YYDKDF come from the germline V gene (reference sequence). The entire variable domain, with the rest obtained from reference TRBV15 and TRBJ2-1, is as follows: DAMVIQNPRYQVTQFGKPVTLSCSQTLNHNVMYWYQQKSSQAPKLLFHYYDKDFNNEADTPDNFQSRRPNTSFCFLDIRSPGLGDTAMYLCATSRPGLGNEQFFGPGTRLTVL.

This clone was picked up one time. V gene TRBV18 combines with J gene TRBJ1-3; 7 nucleotides agree with TRBD1. The CDR3 is 14 amino acids. Germline CDR1 KGHSH, CDR2 LQKENI. Unmatched junction bases numbered 4, after V lost 6 bases and J lost 2 bases. The CDR3, as DNA: TGTGCCAGCTCGCCCGACAGGGCTGGAAACACCATATATTTT. Protein sequence: CASSPDRAGNTIYF.

As DNA, the CDR3 is TGTGCCAGCAGTGACCCCCCGACAGGGTGGGGCGGCTACACCTTC. Translation: CASSDPPTGWGGYTF. The chain carries TRBV28 and TRBJ1-2; 7 nucleotides align to TRBD1. The CDR3 sequence is 15 residues long. Germline CDR1 MDHEN, CDR2 SYDVKM. Unmatched junction bases numbered 14, after V lost 5 bases and J lost 8 bases.

V is TRBV6-6 and J is TRBJ2-1; 8 bases line up with TRBD1. Per germline, CDR1 MNHNY and CDR2 SVGAGI (reference sequence). The trim removed 4 bases at V and 7 bases at J, leaving 6 bases unmatched. The CDR3 is 14 amino acids. DNA of the CDR3: TGTGCCAGCAGTTTCCCGGACAGGGTGAATGAGCAGTTCTTC. Amino acid sequence: CASSFPDRVNEQFF.

This chain joins TRBV28 and TRBJ1-1, with 7 bases that match TRBD1. Per germline, CDR1 MDHEN and CDR2 SYDVKM. The trim removed 5 bases at V and 3 bases at J, leaving 6 bases unmatched. The CDR3 is 14 amino acids. DNA of the CDR3: TGTGCCAGCAGTACCGGGACAGTTGACACTGAAGCTTTCTTT. Encoded protein: CASSTGTVDTEAFF.

This clone was observed a handful of times. The chain carries TRBV19 and TRBJ2-1; TRBD2 matches 9 bases. Germline CDR1 and CDR2: LNHDA and SQIVND (reference sequence). Trimming cost V 5 bases and J 1 base; bases outside gene matches: 6. The CDR3 is 16 residues long. The CDR3 loop reads CASSSRAGGSYNEQFF. Written as DNA, the CDR3 is TGTGCCAGTAGTTCCAGAGCGGGAGGATCCTACAATGAGCAGTTCTTC.

This chain links TRBV2 with TRBJ2-2; TRBD1 aligns across 9 bases. This CDR3 has 16 amino acids. CDR1 SNHLY and CDR2 FYNNEI come from the germline V gene. V was clipped by 5 bases and J by 5 bases; unmatched bases: 9. The CDR3 sequence is CASSLYRGLSTGELFF. CDR3 nucleotide sequence: TGTGCCAGCAGTTTATACAGGGGGCTGAGTACCGGGGAGCTGTTTTTT.

The V call is TRBV6-4, the J call TRBJ2-4, with D perhaps matching TRBD1 (5 bases). Looked up from germline, CDR1 is MRHNA and CDR2 is SNTAGT. This CDR3 contains 14 residues. Trimming pared 2 bases from V and 15 bases from J, leaving 20 bases between. The CDR3 here is CASSDGVRGAQLYF. The CDR3, as DNA: TGTGCCAGCAGTGACGGCGTAAGGGGTGCGCAGCTGTACTTC.

This chain joins TRBV5-5 and TRBJ2-5; TRBD2 is a possible D gene (5 bases). Per germline, CDR1 SGHKS and CDR2 YYEKEE (reference sequence). The germline V and J ends were trimmed by 0 bases and 2 bases, with 17 bases remaining between them. The CDR3 is made up of 17 amino acids. This CDR3 is CASSLAWLSGGQETQYF. The CDR3 DNA reads TGTGCCAGCAGCTTGGCGTGGTTGAGCGGAGGACAAGAGACCCAGTACTTC.

The chain is built from TRBV6-4 and TRBJ1-2; D possibly corresponds to TRBD1 (5 bases). In germline, CDR1 is MRHNA, CDR2 SNTAGT. The ends were cut back, 0 bases at V and 10 bases at J, with 21 bases in the middle. The CDR3 runs 16 residues. The CDR3 loop reads CASSDSRRTSAMDYTF. The DNA of the CDR3 is TGTGCCAGCAGTGACTCGCGCCGGACAAGCGCTATGGACTACACCTTC.